This TCR beta chain was observed in a study of OX40 agonist ivuxolimab in advanced cancers. Study-wide background: At 0.01 to 10 mg/kg, ivuxolimab was administered intravenously to patients every 2 weeks. Three dose-escalation patients had partial responses: one with hepatocellular carcinoma and two with cutaneous melanoma.

TCRdb's table, derived via immunoSEQ multiplex PCR, lists solely in-frame clones and lacks some. This table holds tens of thousands of clones, more than 80% found once. V was pared by 3 bases and J by 4 bases, with 7 bases between. The germline V gene has CDR1 SQVTM and CDR2 ANQGSEA. This CDR3 spans 12 amino acids. Study findings and constraints: The study found among the lowest clonal expansion in partial responders at 0.1-3.0 mg/kg.

With regard to this clone: Its antigen remains unidentified.

The origin of this receptor is an adult with an advanced solid tumor such as melanoma, head and neck, liver or kidney cancer. V usage is TRBV29-1 and J usage is TRBJ2-1, with TRBD2 as a possible D gene (5 bases). Sequenced material: CD4+ or CD8+ T cells sorted from blood, taken in a trial of the OX40 agonist ivuxolimab. The CDR3 region has the DNA TGCAGCGTTGATTCGGGGTACAATGAGCAGTTCTTC. This codes for CSVDSGYNEQFF.